This TCR beta chain was sequenced in a study of patients and donors after allogeneic stem cell transplantation (dated by TCRdb to 2019 to 2021). Library preparation was by RT-PCR. The sequencer listed for this sample is NextSeq 550. TCRdb handled the public reads itself, with Q25 trimming in fastp and clone calling in MiXCR, and kept productive beta chains. Every CDR3 protein is listed once, alongside the most common genes and DNA of its rows. In this sample the table shows under 200,000 distinct CDR3 sequences, roughly 24% of which occur a single time. The ten largest make up about 24% of the sample. This clonotype turned up a few times. The antigen this receptor binds is unknown. Base qualities are not provided; no much larger clone lies one nucleotide away. The germline V gene provides CDR1 MNHEY and CDR2 SVGEGT. The CDR3 runs 14 residues from the cysteine to the phenylalanine. The sequence is cut down to CDR3 DNA, 42 bases in frame from base 1. V is pared back by 4 bases and J by 0 bases, with 10 bases lying between the germline termini.

This receptor was taken from a human donor who was either an allogeneic HSCT recipient or a stem cell or donor lymphocyte infusion donor (not recorded which). It is not recorded whose cells these are; they may come from a transplant donor. The sequence links TRBV6-2 or TRBV6-3 to TRBJ2-7; there is no confident call for the D gene. Sequenced sample: blood, either unsorted or a sorted T cell fraction (not recorded which). The nucleotide sequence reads TGTGCCAGCAGTTTCACGCCTGGCTCCTACGAGCAGTACTTC. Translation gives CASSFTPGSYEQYF.